Below, 11 T cell receptor beta chains from the same sample are listed, as sequenced in a study of spatial heterogeneity in lung cancer. Study results and limitations: One measure, the expanded intratumoral alpha and beta TCR count, tracked tumor mutation counts.

Time point described: sample taken at primary tumor resection. Their antigen targets remain unknown. TCRdb processed the 5' RACE reads anew with MiXCR; each CDR3 protein has one entry. The table includes several thousand distinct CDR3 sequences, around 12% detected once. The sample was lung tumor tissue, taken at surgery. These receptors were obtained from a male donor with early-stage non-small cell lung cancer.

On this clonotype itself: This beta chain turned up in a library designed for alpha chains; as an off-target read, its abundance says little. V usage is TRBV20-1 and J usage is TRBJ2-3; D remains unclear. The V gene's germline CDR1 is DFQATT and CDR2 SNEGSKA (reference sequence). Trimming shortened V by 6 bases and J by 1 base, and 11 bases separated the two germline ends. This CDR3 comprises 13 residues. CDR3 in DNA: TGCAGTGCCCCGACATCAGGCACAGATACGCAGTATTTT. This encodes CSAPTSGTDTQYF.

Comment on this clonotype: This beta chain was picked up by a library intended for alpha chains and is off target, so its count carries little meaning. The CDR3 here is CASSVGLAGGTDTQYF. As DNA, the CDR3 is TGTGCCAGCAGCGTGGGACTAGCGGGGGGCACAGATACGCAGTATTTT. The V call is TRBV7-2, the J call TRBJ2-3; TRBD2 agrees at 14 bases. The V gene's germline CDR1 is SGHTA and CDR2 FQGNSA. This CDR3 region has 16 residues. J gave up 1 base and V 5 bases, and 2 bases lay outside the gene matches.

A word on this clonotype: In a library made to pick up alpha chains, this beta chain is a stray read with a size that means little. The gene calls are TRBV20-1 and TRBJ2-1, with unresolved D. The germline V and J ends were trimmed by 6 bases and 0 bases, with 12 bases remaining between them. CDR3 length equals 14 residues. In germline, CDR1 is DFQATT, CDR2 SNEGSKA (reference sequence). The CDR3 is CSATAMSSYNEQFF. The CDR3 DNA is TGCAGTGCGACGGCTATGAGCTCCTACAATGAGCAGTTCTTC.

This clonotype was recorded many times. The library was prepared for alpha chains; this beta chain is a stray read, so its frequency means little. The chain uses TRBV20-1 and TRBJ2-2, with D unresolved. Trimming cost V 2 bases and J 5 bases, with 3 bases left between them. The CDR3 contains 11 residues. Germline V gives CDR1 DFQATT, CDR2 SNEGSKA (reference sequence). This chain's CDR3 is CSARWTGELFF. The DNA of the CDR3 is TGCAGTGCTAGATGGACCGGGGAGCTGTTTTTT.

This clonotype was seen repeatedly, ten times or more. Since it is a stray read in a library aimed at alpha chains, this beta chain has a size that is not meaningful. The rearrangement links TRBV27 to TRBJ1-1; no reliable D call. Trimming pared 2 bases from V and 5 bases from J, leaving 15 bases between. Germline V gives CDR1 MNHEY, CDR2 SMNVEV (reference sequence). This CDR3 comprises 15 residues. The chain's CDR3 is CASSLNWGSRTEAFF. The CDR3 DNA sequence: TGTGCCAGCAGTTTAAATTGGGGAAGCAGGACTGAAGCTTTCTTT.

With respect to this clonotype: This beta chain came through as a stray read in a library set up for alpha chains, and its size says little. The rearrangement joins TRBV18 to TRBJ2-1, with D tentatively TRBD1 or TRBD2 (5 bases each). This CDR3 has 13 residues. V was clipped by 4 bases and J by 12 bases, with 16 bases between them. Germline CDR1 and CDR2: KGHSH and LQKENI. CDR3 nucleotides: TGTGCCAGCTCACTAGAGGAAGGGACCGGGCAGTTCTTC. It specifies CASSLEEGTGQFF. Full variable domain (missing parts from reference TRBV18 and TRBJ2-1): NAGVMQNPRHLVRRRGQEARLRCSPMKGHSHVYWYRQLPEEGLKFMVYLQKENIIDESGMPKERFSAEFPKEGPSILRIQQVVRGDSAAYFCASSLEEGTGQFFGPGTRLTVL.

Within the sample, this clonotype is large. One junction end disagrees with the germline gene, perhaps due to a read error. This beta chain is an unintended read in a library built for alpha chains; its size means little. This chain joins TRBV7-2 and TRBJ2-7, with 9 bases aligning to TRBD2. This CDR3 is built from 15 residues. CDR1 and CDR2 (germline): SGHTA, FQGNSA. The CDR3 reads CASSVAGESSYEQYF. Written as DNA, the CDR3 is TGTGCCAGCAGCGTAGCGGGAGAGAGCTCCTACGAGCAGTACTTC.

This clonotype appeared many times. This beta chain came through as a stray read in a library set up for alpha chains, and its size says little. V and J are TRBV10-2 and TRBJ2-7; 7 nucleotides agree with TRBD1. Germline CDR1 WSHSY, CDR2 SAAADI. This CDR3 is 14 amino acids long. The J segment lost 0 bases and the V segment lost 4 bases, leaving 3 bases of the junction unmatched. This CDR3 is CASSGGTASYEQYF. CDR3 nucleotide sequence: TGCGCCAGCAGTGGTGGGACAGCCTCCTACGAGCAGTACTTC.

This clonotype was detected many times. In a library made to pick up alpha chains, this beta chain is a stray read with a size that means little. This chain uses TRBV12-3 or TRBV12-4 with TRBJ2-1; TRBD2 is a possible D gene (6 bases). The V end lost 5 bases, the J end lost 0 bases, and 14 bases lay between the germline ends. This CDR3 comprises 16 residues. For the CDR3, the DNA is TGTGCCAGCAGTCCCCGCGGTAGCGGCTCCTACAATGAGCAGTTCTTC. It specifies CASSPRGSGSYNEQFF.

In the case of this clonotype: Within a library made for alpha chains, this beta chain is off target, and its count is uninformative. The rearrangement joins TRBV11-2 to TRBJ1-5, with no clear D. There are 14 residues in the CDR3. The V and J ends lost 2 bases and 4 bases respectively, with 9 bases between them. Germline lookup yields CDR1 SGHAT and CDR2 FQNNGV. CDR3 nucleotide sequence: TGTGCCAGCAGCTTAATGGCCGGGAATCAGCCCCAGCATTTT. It yields the protein CASSLMAGNQPQHF.

This clonotype has ten or more counts. Found in a library prepared for alpha chains, this beta chain is an off-target read, and its abundance has little meaning. The V call is TRBV18, the J call TRBJ2-7; maybe TRBD1 (6 bases). CDR1 and CDR2 (germline): KGHSH, LQKENI. The CDR3 runs 14 residues. The ends were cut back, 8 bases at V and 7 bases at J, with 21 bases in the middle. CDR3 DNA: TGTGCCAGCCTGTCCAGGCAGGGGTCGCGGGAGCAGTACTTC. It yields the protein CASLSRQGSREQYF.